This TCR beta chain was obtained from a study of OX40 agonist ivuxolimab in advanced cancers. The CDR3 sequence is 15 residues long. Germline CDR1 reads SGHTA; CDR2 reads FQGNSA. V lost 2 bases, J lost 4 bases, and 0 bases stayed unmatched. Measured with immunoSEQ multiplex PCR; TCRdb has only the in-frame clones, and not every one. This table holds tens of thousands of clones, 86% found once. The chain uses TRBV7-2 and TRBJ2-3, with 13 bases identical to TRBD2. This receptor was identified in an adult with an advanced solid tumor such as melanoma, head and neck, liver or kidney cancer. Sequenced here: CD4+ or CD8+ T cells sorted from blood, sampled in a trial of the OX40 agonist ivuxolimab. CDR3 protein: CASSLTSGRADTQYF. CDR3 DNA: TGTGCCAGCAGCTTAACTAGCGGGAGGGCAGATACGCAGTATTTT.